The rows below give T cell receptor beta chains drawn from one sample of a study of cytomegalovirus exposure and HLA in healthy donors. Here immunoSEQ multiplex PCR was the method, and the copy in TCRdb shows in-frame clones only, minus some. Seen here are around 150,000 clones, about 74% observed once, and the top ten hold around 3.1%. Sequencing was done on a sample of PBMCs. These receptors were taken from a male donor in good health and CMV-seronegative. The conserved cysteine and the conserved F or W are not part of the CDR3 here. D genes are given only for firm matches. Clone sizes are given selectively: once, few, many, or a class where the clone is expanded.

clone size: -
V gene: TRBV19
D gene: -
J gene: TRBJ1-4
CDR3 protein: ASSRSGSANEKLF

clone size: few
V gene: TRBV5-1
D gene: -
J gene: TRBJ2-7
CDR3 protein: ASSLEGDEQY

clone size: -
V gene: TRBV19
D gene: -
J gene: TRBJ1-6
CDR3 protein: ASSSLTVFGNSPLH

clone size: -
V gene: TRBV6-5
D gene: -
J gene: TRBJ2-7
CDR3 protein: ASSSDRSYEQY

clone size: -
V gene: TRBV19
D gene: TRBD1
J gene: TRBJ2-7
CDR3 protein: ASSWTVRDSVYEQY

clone size: -
V gene: TRBV7-2
D gene: TRBD2
J gene: TRBJ2-7
CDR3 protein: ASSLEASGISYEQY

clone size: -
V gene: TRBV7-2
D gene: -
J gene: TRBJ2-7
CDR3 protein: ASSLGLGSLYEQY

clone size: -
V gene: TRBV10-3
D gene: TRBD1
J gene: TRBJ1-2
CDR3 protein: AITPDRTYGYT

clone size: -
V gene: TRBV30
D gene: TRBD2
J gene: TRBJ2-5
CDR3 protein: AWSLQRVAGGQETQY

clone size: few
V gene: TRBV5-1
D gene: -
J gene: -
CDR3 protein: ASSLGKQVYEQY

clone size: -
V gene: TRBV7-9
D gene: TRBD2
J gene: TRBJ2-4
CDR3 protein: SSSWGTSATKNIQY

clone size: once
V gene: TRBV5-4
D gene: TRBD1
J gene: TRBJ2-1
CDR3 protein: ASSSDRAEQF

clone size: -
V gene: TRBV5-5
D gene: TRBD2
J gene: TRBJ2-5
CDR3 protein: ASSFRGGRETQY

clone size: -
V gene: TRBV2
D gene: TRBD1
J gene: TRBJ1-1
CDR3 protein: ASTKDTTGPLNTEAF

clone size: few
V gene: TRBV25-1
D gene: -
J gene: TRBJ1-5
CDR3 protein: ASSGGGKQPQH

clone size: -
V gene: TRBV7-9
D gene: -
J gene: TRBJ1-2
CDR3 protein: ASSLGTARNYGYT

clone size: -
V gene: TRBV5-1
D gene: TRBD1
J gene: TRBJ2-2
CDR3 protein: ASSFRQGNTGELF